This T cell receptor (beta chain) originates from a study of T cells after yellow fever vaccination. In the study overall: The SMART-Seq v4 Ultra Low Input method served to prepare the low-cell-number fractions. Study results and limitations: The booster saw the reappearance of most primary-vaccination clones (about 95% CD4, roughly 87% CD8). The bulk population could contribute abundant contaminating clonotypes to FACS-sorted repertoires.

On this clonotype: What it recognizes is unknown.

TCR cDNA was made by 5'RACE template switching, adding a universal primer site and UMIs. Via MiXCR, TCRdb re-called the 5' RACE reads, giving one row per CDR3 protein. The data show about 50,000 distinct CDR3 sequences, roughly 6.9% seen once. V dropped 5 bases and J dropped 2; count of bases not matched to a gene: 9. From germline, CDR1 is SGHVS and CDR2 FQNEAQ. The CDR3 covers 17 residues. The receptor comes from a man younger than 30 who received the YFV17D yellow fever vaccine. This chain connects TRBV7-8 to TRBJ1-1, with TRBD1 matching over 12 bases. Sequencing used CD8+ T cells sorted from PBMCs, obtained on the day of the first yellow fever vaccination. The CDR3 reads CASSSLGDRGLNTEAFF. The CDR3 region has the DNA TGTGCCAGCAGCAGCCTGGGGGACAGGGGGCTAAACACTGAAGCTTTCTTT.